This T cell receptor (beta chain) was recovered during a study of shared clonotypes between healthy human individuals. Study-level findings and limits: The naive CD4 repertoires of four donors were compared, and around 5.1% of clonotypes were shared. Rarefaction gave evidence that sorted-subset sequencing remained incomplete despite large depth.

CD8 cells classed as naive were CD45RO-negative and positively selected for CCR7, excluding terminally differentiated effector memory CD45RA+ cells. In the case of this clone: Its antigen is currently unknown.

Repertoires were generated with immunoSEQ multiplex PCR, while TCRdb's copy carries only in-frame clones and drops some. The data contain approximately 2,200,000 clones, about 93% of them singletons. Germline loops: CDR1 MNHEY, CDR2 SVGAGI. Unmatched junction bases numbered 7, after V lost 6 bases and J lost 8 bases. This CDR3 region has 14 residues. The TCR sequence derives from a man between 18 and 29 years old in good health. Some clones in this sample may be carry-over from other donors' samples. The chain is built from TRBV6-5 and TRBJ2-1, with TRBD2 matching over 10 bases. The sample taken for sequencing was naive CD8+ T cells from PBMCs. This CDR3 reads CASSPGLAGDEQFF. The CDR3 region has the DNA TGTGCCAGCAGCCCCGGGCTAGCGGGAGATGAGCAGTTCTTC.